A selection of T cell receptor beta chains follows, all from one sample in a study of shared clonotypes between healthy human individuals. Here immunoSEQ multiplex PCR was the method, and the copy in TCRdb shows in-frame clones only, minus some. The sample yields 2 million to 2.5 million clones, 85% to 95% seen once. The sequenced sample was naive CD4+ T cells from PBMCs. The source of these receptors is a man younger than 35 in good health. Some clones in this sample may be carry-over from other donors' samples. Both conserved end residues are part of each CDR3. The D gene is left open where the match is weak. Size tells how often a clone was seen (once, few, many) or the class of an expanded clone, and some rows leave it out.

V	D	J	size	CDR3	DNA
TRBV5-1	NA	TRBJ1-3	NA	CASSLGIVASPGNTIYF	TGCGCCAGCAGCTTGGGAATAGTGGCTTCCCCTGGAAACACCATATATTTT
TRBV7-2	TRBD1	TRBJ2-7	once	CASSSDRASAYEQYF	TGTGCCAGCAGCTCCGACAGGGCGAGCGCCTACGAGCAGTACTTC
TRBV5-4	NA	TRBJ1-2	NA	CASSARGAYGYTF	TGTGCCAGCAGCGCCCGGGGGGCCTATGGCTACACCTTC
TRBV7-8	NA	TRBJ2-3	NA	CASSLQLDGTDTQYF	TGTGCCAGCAGCTTACAACTGGACGGCACAGATACGCAGTATTTT
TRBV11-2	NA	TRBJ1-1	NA	CASSLDSHTEAFF	TGTGCCAGCAGCTTAGACTCCCACACTGAAGCTTTCTTT
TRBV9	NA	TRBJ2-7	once	CASSVGVRDEQYF	TGTGCCAGCAGCGTAGGGGTCAGGGACGAGCAGTACTTC
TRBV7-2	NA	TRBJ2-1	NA	CASSLGVPGNEQFF	TGTGCCAGCAGCTTAGGGGTCCCGGGAAATGAGCAGTTCTTC
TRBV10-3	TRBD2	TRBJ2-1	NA	CAIRPSGGHNEQFF	TGTGCCATCAGGCCTAGCGGGGGCCACAATGAGCAGTTCTTC
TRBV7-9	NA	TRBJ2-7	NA	CASSLDRDWASYEQYF	TGTGCCAGCAGCTTAGACCGGGACTGGGCTTCCTACGAGCAGTACTTC
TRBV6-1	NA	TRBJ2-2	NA	CASPRGLNTGELFF	TGTGCCAGCCCTCGCGGATTGAACACCGGGGAGCTGTTTTTT